Below, one T cell receptor (beta chain) is given with its context. Its target is unknown. This record comes from a study of cytomegalovirus exposure and HLA in healthy donors. General study results and limits: TCR beta chains associated with HLA were, in a later analysis, more clonally expanded than equally common others. Rare TCR sequences dominated, though some public TCRs recurred in many donors.

V shed 0 bases and J shed 2 bases, with 5 bases lying between them. Germline V lookup: CDR1 GTSNPN, CDR2 SVGIG (reference sequence). The CDR3 sequence is 12 residues long. It was with 60 Vbeta and 13 Jbeta primers that the PCR ran. Clones were read by immunoSEQ multiplex PCR, and TCRdb kept only the in-frame ones, dropping some. The table has about 220,000 clones, roughly 82% seen once. Each donor's status was that of a healthy bone marrow donor. This clonotype was sampled from a middle-aged woman in good health and CMV-seropositive. Sequencing was carried out using PBMCs. The chain employs TRBV30 and TRBJ2-7; D ambiguous. This chain's CDR3 is CAWSVQPYEQYF. In DNA, the CDR3 is TGTGCCTGGAGTGTACAGCCCTACGAGCAGTACTTC.